The next 5 T cell receptor beta chains were all read from a single sample in a study of cytomegalovirus exposure and HLA in healthy donors (dated by TCRdb to 2016 to 2017). The library came from the immunoSEQ multiplex PCR assay. For the multiplex PCR, a mixture combining 60 forward primers for TCR Vbeta segments and 13 reverse primers for TCR Jbeta segments was used. Here the immuneACCESS table is served through TCRdb, limited to in-frame sequences with V and J called. Missing clones are a known gap in these copies; in checked studies unresolved V genes cover under half, and the rest lacks a known reason. Across this sample there are around 130,000 clones, with 75% to 90% seen only once. Jointly, the top ten make up less than 7% of the sample. The sample comprised PBMCs. Every receptor here comes from a woman in her thirties in good health and CMV-seropositive.

The chain joins TRBV4-1 to TRBJ1-2, with TRBD1 identical over 7 bases. The CDR3 is 12 amino acids. The V and J ends lost 4 bases and 5 bases, in that order; junction bases with no gene match: 1. Germline CDR1 MGHRA, CDR2 YSYEKL. CDR3 protein: CASSPQGYGYTF. CDR3 DNA: TGCGCCAGCAGCCCACAGGGGTATGGCTACACCTTC.

The V call is TRBV7-9, the J call TRBJ1-3; 9 bases map to TRBD1. This CDR3 region has 15 residues. Germline V gene lookup returns CDR1 SEHNR and CDR2 FQNEAQ (reference sequence). V gave up 5 bases and J gave up 6 bases; unmatched junction bases: 8. The CDR3 DNA sequence: TGTGCCAGCAGCGACCGGGACAGGGTAGCAAACACCATATATTTT. It codes for CASSDRDRVANTIYF. The variable domain in full, completed from reference TRBV7-9 and TRBJ1-3, reads DTGVSQNPRHKITKRGQNVTFRCDPISEHNRLYWYRQTLGQGPEFLTYFQNEAQLEKSRLLSDRFSAERPKGSFSTLEIQRTEQGDSAMYLCASSDRDRVANTIYFGEGSWLTVV.

This chain connects TRBV28 to TRBJ2-3; TRBD2 aligns across 7 bases. This CDR3 has 15 residues. The ends lost 6 bases at V and 2 bases at J; junction bases unmatched: 8. Germline V gene sequence: CDR1 MDHEN, CDR2 SYDVKM. The CDR3 DNA sequence: TGTGCCAGCAGCTCCCGGACTAGAAACACAGATACGCAGTATTTT. This codes for CASSSRTRNTDTQYF.

The rearrangement links TRBV5-1 to TRBJ2-3; 9 bases line up with TRBD2. The junction had 4 bases not matched to a gene; V was cut back by 3 bases and J by 2 bases. The CDR3 sequence is 15 residues long. Germline V gene lookup returns CDR1 SGHRS and CDR2 YFSETQ. Here the CDR3 reads CASSWLAGYTDTQYF. In nucleotides, the CDR3 is TGCGCCAGCAGCTGGCTAGCGGGGTACACAGATACGCAGTATTTT.

The chain uses TRBV5-1 and TRBJ2-5, with D hard to call. Trimming removed 5 bases from V and 5 bases from J, with 13 bases in between. The CDR3 runs to 13 residues. Germline assignment: CDR1 SGHRS and CDR2 YFSETQ. CDR3 in amino acids: CASSLGSRETQYF. CDR3 bases: TGCGCCAGCAGTTTAGGTAGCCGGGAGACCCAGTACTTC.